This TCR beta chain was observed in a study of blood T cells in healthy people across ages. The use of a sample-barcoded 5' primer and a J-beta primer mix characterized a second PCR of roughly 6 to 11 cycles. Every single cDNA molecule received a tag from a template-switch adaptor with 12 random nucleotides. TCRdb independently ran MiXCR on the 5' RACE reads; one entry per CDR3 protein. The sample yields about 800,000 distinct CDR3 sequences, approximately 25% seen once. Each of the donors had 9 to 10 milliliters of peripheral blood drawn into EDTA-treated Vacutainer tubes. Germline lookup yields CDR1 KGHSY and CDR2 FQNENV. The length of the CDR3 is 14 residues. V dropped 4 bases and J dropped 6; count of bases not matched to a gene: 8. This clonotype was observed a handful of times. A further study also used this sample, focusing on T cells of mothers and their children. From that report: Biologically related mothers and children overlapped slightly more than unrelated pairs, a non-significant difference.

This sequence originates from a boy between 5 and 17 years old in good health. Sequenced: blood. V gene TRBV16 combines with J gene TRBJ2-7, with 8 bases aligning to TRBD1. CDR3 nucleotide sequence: TGTGCCAGCAGCCTTGACGGGACAGGTGTCGAGCAGTACTTC. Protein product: CASSLDGTGVEQYF.